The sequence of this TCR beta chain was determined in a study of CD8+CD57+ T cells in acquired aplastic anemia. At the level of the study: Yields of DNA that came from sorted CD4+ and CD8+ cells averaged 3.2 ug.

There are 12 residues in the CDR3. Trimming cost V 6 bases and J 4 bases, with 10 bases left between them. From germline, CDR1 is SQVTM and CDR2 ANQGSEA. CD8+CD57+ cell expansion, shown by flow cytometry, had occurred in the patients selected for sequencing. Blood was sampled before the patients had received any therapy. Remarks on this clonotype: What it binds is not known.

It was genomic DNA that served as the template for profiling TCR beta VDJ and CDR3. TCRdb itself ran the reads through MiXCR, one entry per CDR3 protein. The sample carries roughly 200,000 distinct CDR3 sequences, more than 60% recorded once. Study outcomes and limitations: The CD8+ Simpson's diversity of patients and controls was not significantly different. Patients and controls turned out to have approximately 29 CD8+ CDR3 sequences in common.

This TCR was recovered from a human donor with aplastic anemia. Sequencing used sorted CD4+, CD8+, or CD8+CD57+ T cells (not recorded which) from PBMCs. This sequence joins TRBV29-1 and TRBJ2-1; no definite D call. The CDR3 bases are TGCAGCGTAGTCGGCCCTTACAATGAGCAGTTCTTC. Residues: CSVVGPYNEQFF.